Each of the 11 T cell receptor beta chains below was sequenced from the same sample in a study of T cell repertoires and Cas9 in healthy adults. Libraries were prepared by immunoSEQ multiplex PCR; TCRdb keeps only in-frame clonotypes and omits some of them. This table holds some 15,000 clones, roughly nine tenths found once. The specimen was Tregs (CD4+, CD25+, CD127-, CD137-, CD154-) from PBMCs; culture status not recorded. These receptor sequences come from a human donor in good health.

The V and J genes are TRBV10-3 and TRBJ1-2; 7 bases agree with TRBD1. CDR3 length: 14 residues. Germline loops: CDR1 ENHRY, CDR2 SYGVKD. V was pared by 0 bases and J by 4 bases, with 2 bases of the junction left unmatched. The CDR3 coding sequence is TGTGCCATCAGTGAGTCCGGGACAGCCTATGGCTACACCTTC. Residues: CAISESGTAYGYTF.

The chain joins TRBV9 to TRBJ2-5; 8 nucleotides match TRBD2. The V gene end was trimmed by 4 bases and the J gene end by 3 bases; junction bases not matched to a gene: 5. This CDR3 spans 14 amino acids. CDR1 and CDR2 (germline): SGDLS, YYNGEE. The CDR3 nucleotides read TGTGCCAGCAGCATAAATAGCGGGGAAGAGACCCAGTACTTC. Its protein is CASSINSGEETQYF.

For this clone: Its ends do not fully match the called genes, so a read error is possible. V is TRBV7-9 and J is TRBJ1-5; TRBD1 matches at 10 bases. The CDR3 extends over 15 amino acids. Per germline, CDR1 SEHNR and CDR2 FQNEAQ (reference sequence). The chain's CDR3 is CASSVRDRGKQLQHF. DNA of the CDR3: TGTGCCAGCAGCGTCCGGGACAGGGGAAAACAGCTCCAGCATTTT.

The chain uses TRBV6-1 and TRBJ1-5; TRBD1 matches 7 bases. Losses at the gene ends were 4 bases for V and 0 bases for J; bases not matched to a gene: 3. Germline CDR1 MNHNS, CDR2 SASEGT. CDR3 length: 15 amino acids. CDR3 protein: CASSGDRYSNQPQHF. In nucleotides, the CDR3 is TGTGCCAGCAGTGGGGACAGATATAGCAATCAGCCCCAGCATTTT.

V is TRBV2 and J is TRBJ1-2, with 8 bases lining up with TRBD1. This CDR3 contains 14 residues. Germline trimming cut 4 bases from V and 5 bases from J; bases unmatched to any gene: 6. Germline V CDR1 and CDR2: SNHLY, FYNNEI. CDR3 sequence reads: CASSGTGLSYGYTF. The CDR3 DNA follows: TGTGCCAGCAGTGGGACAGGGCTATCTTATGGCTACACCTTC.

The chain uses TRBV4-1 and TRBJ2-3, with 14 bases matching TRBD2. V shed 1 base, J shed 5 bases, and the junction held 2 bases outside the gene matches. There are 16 residues in the CDR3. Germline V CDR1 and CDR2: MGHRA, YSYEKL. CDR3 coding DNA: TGCGCCAGCAGCCAAGGACTAGCGGGGGGGCAAGATACGCAGTATTTT. Residues: CASSQGLAGGQDTQYF.

The J gene is TRBJ1-2, the V gene TRBV15, with a tentative D call TRBD1 (5 bases). The V end lost 5 bases, the J end lost 2 bases, and 12 bases lay between the germline ends. Germline assignment: CDR1 LNHNV and CDR2 YYDKDF (reference sequence). This CDR3 has 14 amino acids. For the CDR3, the DNA is TGTGCCACCAGCCGGCCCTGGGGGAACTATGGCTACACCTTC. Encoded protein: CATSRPWGNYGYTF.

The rearrangement links TRBV27 to TRBJ2-2; possible D gene TRBD2, 6 bases. The V end was cut by 4 bases, the J end by 1 base, with 16 bases between. This CDR3 is 17 amino acids long. CDR1 is MNHEY and CDR2 is SMNVEV in the germline V gene (reference sequence). CDR3 sequence (DNA): TGTGCCAGCAGTTCGGGGGAGCGGCGGGGGAACACCGGGGAGCTGTTTTTT. This gives the protein CASSSGERRGNTGELFF.

This clone was detected only once. The chain has TRBV7-3 and TRBJ1-3; unclear D gene. CDR3 size: 13 residues. Trimming removed 5 bases at V and 4 bases at J, with 9 bases between. Germline loops: CDR1 SGHTA, CDR2 FQGTGA. CDR3 nucleotide sequence: TGTGCCAGCAGCCCGACCTACGGAAACACCATATATTTT. Encoded protein: CASSPTYGNTIYF.

V is TRBV7-6 and J is TRBJ2-1, with 11 nucleotides matching TRBD2. The V gene end was trimmed by 5 bases and the J gene end by 5 bases; junction bases not matched to a gene: 5. Germline-derived CDR1 and CDR2 are SGHVS and FNYEAQ. The CDR3 extends over 15 amino acids. In nucleotides, the CDR3 is TGTGCCAGCAGCCTACTAGCGGGGGCACACAATGAGCAGTTCTTC. Residues: CASSLLAGAHNEQFF.

The rearrangement links TRBV14 to TRBJ1-1; D gene ambiguous. Germline V lookup: CDR1 SGHDN, CDR2 FVKESK. The CDR3 spans 14 residues. Deletions cut 2 bases from V and 3 bases from J, with 10 bases between. Written as DNA, the CDR3 is TGTGCCAGCAGCCAACACGGTGGGTACACTGAAGCTTTCTTT. Translating it yields CASSQHGGYTEAFF.